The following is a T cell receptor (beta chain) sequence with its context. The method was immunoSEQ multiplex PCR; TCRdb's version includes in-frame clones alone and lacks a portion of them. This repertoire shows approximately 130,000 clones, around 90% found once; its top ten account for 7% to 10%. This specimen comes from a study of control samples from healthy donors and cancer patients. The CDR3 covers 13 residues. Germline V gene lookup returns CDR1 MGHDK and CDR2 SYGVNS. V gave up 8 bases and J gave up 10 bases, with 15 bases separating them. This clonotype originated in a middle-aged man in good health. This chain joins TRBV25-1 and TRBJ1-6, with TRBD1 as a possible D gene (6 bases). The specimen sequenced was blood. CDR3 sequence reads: CASGRDTSSPLHF. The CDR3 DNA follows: TGTGCCAGCGGCCGGGACACCAGCTCACCCCTCCACTTT.